One and the same sample provided the 13 T cell receptor beta chains below, sequenced in a study of T cells expressing NK-cell markers. TCRdb reanalyzed the 5' RACE reads, giving one entry per CDR3 protein sequence and no DNA. In all, the sample yields about half a million distinct CDR3 sequences. The sample consisted of blood T cells: a sorted CD56 or NKG2C T cell subset, CD4+ or CD8+ T cells, or bulk PBMC T cells (not recorded which). These receptor sequences come from a woman aged 50 to 65 in good health.

J is TRBJ2-3 and V is TRBV20-1; TCRdb calls TRBD2, which cannot be checked without DNA. This CDR3 has 19 amino acids. Germline V lookup: CDR1 DFQATT, CDR2 SNEGSKA (reference sequence). CDR3 loop: CSAKTTSGRVGVGADTQYF.

The rearrangement links TRBV5-1 to TRBJ2-1; TCRdb outputs TRBD2, but without DNA this stays unchecked. From germline, CDR1 is SGHRS and CDR2 YFSETQ. The CDR3 runs to 15 residues. CDR3 protein: CASSPGLASFGEQFF.

The chain carries TRBV29-1 and TRBJ2-3. The CDR3 is 12 residues long. Germline CDR1 is SQVTM and CDR2 is ANQGSEA. CDR3 sequence: CSVGEGTDTQYF.

The J gene is TRBJ2-4, the V gene TRBV12-5. Germline V gives CDR1 LGHNT, CDR2 FRNRAP. This CDR3 region has 17 residues. The CDR3 loop reads CASGLVLGGLAKNIQYF.

The chain employs TRBV19 and TRBJ2-5. This CDR3 spans 11 amino acids. Germline CDR1 LNHDA, CDR2 SQIVND (reference sequence). The CDR3 sequence: CASRWGETQYF.

The chain couples TRBV4-1 to TRBJ2-1. The CDR3 runs to 13 residues. Germline V gives CDR1 MGHRA, CDR2 YSYEKL. CDR3: CASSQDLKSEQFF.

The chain carries TRBV20-1 and TRBJ2-3; TCRdb reports TRBD1, a call that lacks DNA to check it against. Germline CDR1 and CDR2: DFQATT and SNEGSKA (reference sequence). The CDR3 has 14 residues. This chain's CDR3 is CSARGGPGLDTQYF.

The chain combines TRBV5-1 with TRBJ1-3. This CDR3 contains 15 residues. CDR1 and CDR2 from the germline V gene are SGHRS and YFSETQ. CDR3 loop: CASSPGRTSGNTIYF. The whole variable domain, filled in from reference TRBV5-1 and TRBJ1-3, reads KAGVTQTPRYLIKTRGQQVTLSCSPISGHRSVSWYQQTPGQGLQFLFEYFSETQRNKGNFPGRFSGRQFSNSRSEMNVSTLELGDSALYLCASSPGRTSGNTIYFGEGSWLTVV.

The V gene is TRBV6-2 or TRBV6-3, the J gene TRBJ2-1; TCRdb proposes TRBD2, but this gene call is untestable without DNA. Germline lookup yields CDR1 MNHEY and CDR2 SVGEGT. The CDR3 contains 17 residues. The CDR3 sequence is CASTYHGVAGAGNEQFF.

This chain uses TRBV12-3 or TRBV12-4 with TRBJ2-2; TCRdb names TRBD1, which stays unverified in the absence of DNA. The CDR3 totals 14 residues. The CDR3 spells CASIPGRKAGELFF.

This chain joins TRBV7-9 and TRBJ2-2; TCRdb outputs TRBD2, but without DNA this stays unchecked. The CDR3 runs to 17 residues. In germline, CDR1 is SEHNR, CDR2 FQNEAQ (reference sequence). CDR3 in amino acids: CASSFTTSGIWIGELFF.

The rearrangement links TRBV9 to TRBJ2-7; the D call of TRBD1 rests on TCRdb alone, since no DNA is present to check it. The CDR3 length is 16 residues. Germline-derived CDR1 and CDR2 are SGDLS and YYNGEE. The CDR3 region is CASSVVIGQGANEQYF.

This sequence joins TRBV10-3 and TRBJ2-1; TCRdb's assignment of TRBD1 cannot be checked, as there is no DNA. The CDR3 runs to 12 residues. CDR1 is ENHRY, CDR2 SYGVKD, per germline. The CDR3 loop reads CAISSGPNEQFF.